The present T cell receptor beta chain was sequenced within a study of molecular identifiers for immune sequencing clone quantification. Sorting was used to obtain naive CD8 T cells (CD8+CD4-CCR7+CD45RA+). One entry per CDR3 protein results from TCRdb running MiXCR on the PCR reads. The sample holds 97,000 or so distinct CDR3 sequences, 30% to 45% seen once. Trimming left V 1 base short and J 6 bases short, with 14 bases between. The CDR3 sequence is 15 residues long. The germline CDR1 and CDR2 sequences are SGHDT and YYEEEE. The sequenced sample was naive CD8+ T cells from blood, with Jurkat cell RNA spiked in. Stated subset: FACS-sorted CD8+CD4-CCR7+CD45RA+ naive T cells. The clonotype comes from a human donor in good health. Some libraries in this study had Jurkat cell RNA spiked in. The genes are TRBV5-6 and TRBJ1-5, with D hard to call. As DNA, the CDR3 is TGTGCCAGCAGCTTGAGTCAGACCTTCCCTCAGCCCCAGCATTTT. Translating gives CASSLSQTFPQPQHF.